The sequence of this TCR beta chain was determined in a study of Ad26.COV2.S vaccination and SARS-CoV-2 variants. The ends were cut back, 4 bases at V and 0 bases at J, with 10 bases in the middle. Germline CDR1 GTSNPN, CDR2 SVGIG (reference sequence). The CDR3 consists of 14 residues. Some clones are missing from TCRdb's copy, which holds only in-frame ones; the method was immunoSEQ multiplex PCR. Altogether about 480,000 clones are present, around 88% being singletons, with the ten largest covering over 10%. This clone was counted a few times. Specified treatment: roughly 20 received Ad26.COV2.S at low or high dose, single or two shots; 5 received placebo; per-sample allocation not given. Vaccine and placebo recipients were sampled on day 63 after the first injection.

The J gene is TRBJ1-5, the V gene TRBV30; D perhaps matches TRBD1 (5 bases). This sequence originates from a person aged 18-65 years who received the Ad26.COV2.S COVID-19 vaccine or a placebo. The sample here was peripheral blood, taken in a trial of Ad26.COV2.S vaccine versus placebo. In DNA, the CDR3 is TGTGCCTGGAACCTGGGGGGTAGCAATCAGCCCCAGCATTTT. This encodes CAWNLGGSNQPQHF.